The clone carrying this T cell receptor (beta chain) has just a few counts. Its specificity is unknown. Using immunoSEQ multiplex PCR, the repertoire was profiled, and TCRdb retains in-frame clones only, with some absent. This sample has under 140,000 clones; roughly 90% occur once, and the top ten carry about 0.25%. The data belong to a study of OX40 agonist ivuxolimab in advanced cancers. Overall study results and limits: The specificity for antigen of the expanded peripheral T cells was not determined. Expanded clones were, on average, more numerous in CD8+ T cells than in CD4+.

Baseline, cycle 4 day 1, and cycle 7 day 1 were the blood sampling points. Trimming removed 4 bases at V and 7 bases at J, with 10 bases between. Germline V lookup: CDR1 LNHDA, CDR2 SQIVND (reference sequence). The CDR3 is 12 amino acids. The specimen comprised CD4+ or CD8+ T cells sorted from blood, sampled in a trial of the OX40 agonist ivuxolimab. The chain uses TRBV19 and TRBJ1-1; D not resolved. This TCR was recovered from an adult with an advanced solid tumor such as melanoma, head and neck, liver or kidney cancer. The CDR3 region is CASSNDGYEAFF. DNA of the CDR3: TGTGCCAGTAGTAATGACGGGTATGAAGCTTTCTTT.